Following are 15 T cell receptor beta chains from one sample sequenced in a study. MiXCR was run by TCRdb on the 5' RACE reads, yielding one entry per CDR3 protein. This table has about 57,000 distinct CDR3 sequences, around 26% appearing once. The specimen sequenced was tumor-infiltrating memory CD4+ T cells sorted from the breast tumor. Subset specified: memory CD4+ T cells, CD4+CD45RO+CD25-. Receptor source: a female donor with breast cancer.

This clonotype was counted only a few times. The chain employs TRBV5-1 and TRBJ1-3; possibly TRBD1 for D (6 bases). CDR3 size: 16 residues. Germline CDR1 and CDR2: SGHRS and YFSETQ. V was trimmed by 1 base and J by 2 bases, leaving 13 bases between them. Written as DNA, the CDR3 is TGCGCCAGCAGCTTGCAACCGGGACACACTGGAAACACCATATATTTT. Translation gives CASSLQPGHTGNTIYF.

This clonotype has just a few counts. V usage is TRBV5-1 and J usage is TRBJ2-3, with 9 nucleotides matching TRBD2. The V gene's germline CDR1 is SGHRS and CDR2 YFSETQ. V trimming: 4 bases; J trimming: 2 bases; junction bases outside the gene matches: 8. This CDR3 spans 16 amino acids. CDR3 loop: CASSLRLAANTDTQYF. DNA of the CDR3: TGCGCCAGCAGCCTCAGACTAGCGGCTAACACAGATACGCAGTATTTT.

The CDR3 reads CASRGFTDTQYF. In nucleotides, the CDR3 is TGTGCCAGCAGGGGTTTCACAGATACGCAGTATTTT. This chain links TRBV2 with TRBJ2-3; no reliable D call. CDR1 is SNHLY, CDR2 FYNNEI, per germline. V was trimmed by 6 bases and J by 2 bases, leaving 6 bases between them. The CDR3 is 12 residues long.

The V gene is TRBV6-2 or TRBV6-3, the J gene TRBJ1-1, with unresolved D. There are 14 residues in the CDR3. V dropped 6 bases and J dropped 3 bases, with 14 bases sitting between them. The V gene's germline CDR1 is MNHEY and CDR2 SVGEGT. Here the CDR3 DNA reads TGTGCCAGCAGAACTCCACCGGGGTACACTGAAGCTTTCTTT. It is translated as CASRTPPGYTEAFF.

Notes on this clonotype: The junction departs from germline at one end; a sequencing error may be responsible. CDR3 loop: CAGSSGTGGFGTQYF. The CDR3 DNA follows: TGTGCCGGCAGTTCCGGGACAGGGGGCTTTGGTACGCAGTATTTT. The chain employs TRBV7-6 and TRBJ2-3; 12 bases align to TRBD1. The CDR3 extends over 15 amino acids. CDR1 SGHVS and CDR2 FNYEAQ come from the germline V gene.

This clonotype was found a few times. V is TRBV20-1 and J is TRBJ2-7; tentative D call: TRBD2 (5 bases). Trimming cost V 5 bases and J 6 bases, with 11 bases left between them. Germline V lookup: CDR1 DFQATT, CDR2 SNEGSKA (reference sequence). This CDR3 has 11 residues. DNA for the CDR3: TGCAGTGCTCAGATGGGGAGCGAGCAGTACTTC. Its protein product is CSAQMGSEQYF.

This clonotype was picked up one time. The CDR3 loop is CASSQDRHTDGYTF. The CDR3 region has the DNA TGTGCCAGCAGCCAAGATCGCCATACCGATGGCTACACCTTC. J is TRBJ1-2 and V is TRBV3-1, with unresolved D. The CDR3 covers 14 residues. Germline V gene data show CDR1 as LGHDT and CDR2 as YNNKEL (reference sequence). V was shortened by 0 bases and J by 6 bases, with 11 bases between the two germline ends.

The rearrangement links TRBV4-3 to TRBJ2-2; the D is unclear. CDR3 length equals 14 residues. Germline V gene sequence: CDR1 LGHNA, CDR2 YSLEER. Deletions cut 0 bases from V and 5 bases from J, with 7 bases between. The CDR3 loop is CASSQDGETGELFF. For the CDR3, the DNA is TGCGCCAGCAGCCAAGATGGGGAAACCGGGGAGCTGTTTTTT.

This clonotype was detected only a few times. The chain combines TRBV7-2 with TRBJ1-2; D gene unclear. CDR1 is SGHTA and CDR2 is FQGNSA in the germline V gene. V was cut by 5 bases and J by 2 bases, with 12 bases left in between. CDR3 length: 14 residues. The CDR3 region has the DNA TGTGCCAGCAGCGACTACTACTTCAACTATGGCTACACCTTC. Amino acid sequence: CASSDYYFNYGYTF.

There are many counts of this clonotype. The chain links TRBV12-3 or TRBV12-4 to TRBJ2-1, with D possibly TRBD1 on 5 matching bases. This CDR3 is 14 amino acids long. With 6 bases removed from V and 0 bases from J, the gap between germline ends came to 9 bases. The CDR3 sequence: CASRSRVSYNEQFF. The CDR3 coding sequence is TGTGCCAGCAGGAGCAGGGTCTCCTACAATGAGCAGTTCTTC.

The chain carries TRBV7-9 and TRBJ2-1; 10 nucleotides agree with TRBD1. This CDR3 spans 14 amino acids. V lost 4 bases, J lost 6 bases, and 3 bases stayed unmatched. Germline V CDR1 and CDR2: SEHNR, FQNEAQ (reference sequence). CDR3 nucleotide sequence: TGTGCCAGCAGCTACCGGGACAGGGGCAATGAGCAGTTCTTC. Residues: CASSYRDRGNEQFF.

This clonotype was observed a handful of times. The chain joins TRBV7-8 to TRBJ2-1; no definite D call. With 3 bases removed from V and 3 bases from J, the gap between germline ends came to 9 bases. In germline, CDR1 is SGHVS, CDR2 FQNEAQ. This CDR3 contains 14 residues. This chain's CDR3 is CASSLRSVYNEQFF. The DNA for the CDR3 is TGTGCCAGCAGCTTGCGGTCGGTCTACAATGAGCAGTTCTTC.

CDR3 bases: TGCAGTGCTATCCCTGCCACTAGCGGGGGGGCCTACGAGCAGTACTTC. As protein: CSAIPATSGGAYEQYF. V and J are TRBV20-1 and TRBJ2-7; 13 nucleotides align to TRBD2. The CDR3 is 16 amino acids. The V segment lost 4 bases and the J segment 2 bases; nucleotides outside the gene matches: 8. Germline values: CDR1 DFQATT, CDR2 SNEGSKA (reference sequence).

This clonotype was detected a few times. The V and J genes are TRBV14 and TRBJ2-2; 11 nucleotides match TRBD2. With V trimmed by 0 bases and J by 6 bases, 6 bases remained unmatched. From germline, CDR1 is SGHDN and CDR2 FVKESK. The length of the CDR3 is 17 residues. CDR3 sequence (DNA): TGTGCCAGCAGCCAAGAATGGGGACTAGCGGAATCCGGGGAGCTGTTTTTT. It codes for CASSQEWGLAESGELFF.

This clonotype was picked up a small number of times. The conserved final phenylalanine or tryptophan is absent from the CDR3, which likely points to a read error. This rearrangement joins TRBV3-1 to TRBJ2-1, with TRBD2 matching 8 bases. The J segment lost 6 bases and the V segment lost 4 bases, leaving 8 bases of the junction unmatched. Germline V CDR1 and CDR2: LGHDT, YNNKEL (reference sequence). CDR3 length: 15 amino acids. The CDR3 bases are TGTGCCAGCAGCCGCGTAGCGGGACGACTCAATGAGCAGTTCATC. This codes for CASSRVAGRLNEQFI.